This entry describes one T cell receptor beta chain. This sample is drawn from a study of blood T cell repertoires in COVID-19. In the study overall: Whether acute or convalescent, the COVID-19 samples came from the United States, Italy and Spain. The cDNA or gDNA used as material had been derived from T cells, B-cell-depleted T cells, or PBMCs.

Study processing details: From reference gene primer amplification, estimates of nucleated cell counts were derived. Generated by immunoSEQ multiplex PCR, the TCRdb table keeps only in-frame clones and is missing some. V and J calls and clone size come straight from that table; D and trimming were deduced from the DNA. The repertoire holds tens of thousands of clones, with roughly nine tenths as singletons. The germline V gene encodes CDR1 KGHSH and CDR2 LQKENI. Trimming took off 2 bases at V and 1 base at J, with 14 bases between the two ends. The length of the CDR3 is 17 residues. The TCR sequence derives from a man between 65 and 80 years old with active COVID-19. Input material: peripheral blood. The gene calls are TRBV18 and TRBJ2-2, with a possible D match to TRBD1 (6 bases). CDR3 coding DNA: TGTGCCAGCTCACCATCAACAGGGCCCGGGAACACCGGGGAGCTGTTTTTT. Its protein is CASSPSTGPGNTGELFF.